The entry below gives a single T cell receptor beta chain sequence along with its context. Antigen specificity is unknown. The authors took blood RNA from unsorted whole blood and also extracted germline DNA. The record originates from a study of tumor-infiltrating lymphocytes in primary liver carcinoma. Study as a whole: Resection treated the patients' primary liver carcinoma. Broader study findings: A significantly higher top-250-clone fraction was found in tumors than in blood (p = 0.039). Samples were bulk unsorted, so CD4+ and CD8+ repertoires were not compared.

With 0 bases removed from V and 13 bases from J, the gap between germline ends came to 16 bases. There are 14 residues in the CDR3. The germline V gene has CDR1 ENHRY and CDR2 SYGVKD. Constant-region priming of approximately 0.55 ug total RNA yielded TCR beta cDNA. It was through three nested multiplex PCR rounds of slightly modified ARM-PCR that TCR beta libraries arose. Amplification in the first two PCR rounds was performed using TRBV1-TRBV30 forward primers and a C-beta reverse primer for around 10 cycles each. TCRdb re-analysed the multiplex PCR reads in MiXCR, keeping a single row per CDR3 protein. This sample has 300,000 to 400,000 distinct CDR3 sequences, with almost 65% found just once.

Material: peripheral blood. The source of this sequence is a man between 40 and 49 years old with primary liver carcinoma and hepatitis B virus infection. The rearrangement links TRBV10-3 to TRBJ1-5; D gene unclear. CDR3 protein: CAISESWQDQQQHF. As DNA, the CDR3 is TGTGCCATCAGTGAGTCTTGGCAGGATCAGCAACAGCATTTT.